The source of this TCR beta chain is a study of tumor-infiltrating lymphocytes in localized non-small cell lung cancer. At the level of the study: Resected tumor was paired with non-adjacent uninvolved lung from the same patient.

A note on this clone: Its antigen remains unidentified.

Germline V gene data show CDR1 as SGHRS and CDR2 as YFSETQ. The CDR3 contains 18 residues. V lost 2 bases to trimming and J lost 5 bases; unmatched junction nucleotides: 10. Study results and limitations: TCRbeta sequencing showed higher T cell infiltration in tumors than uninvolved lung. Tumor T-cell fraction from TCR sequencing was not associated with recurrence-free survival (p = 0.61).

TCRdb's table, derived via immunoSEQ multiplex PCR, lists solely in-frame clones and lacks some. The table has approximately 15,000 clones, about 75% seen once. The TCR originated in a human donor with non-small cell lung cancer. V and J are TRBV5-1 and TRBJ1-4; 12 bases map to TRBD1. The sample was lung tumor tissue. CDR3 protein: CASSLAGTGGQRNEKLFF. Written as DNA, the CDR3 is TGCGCCAGCAGCTTAGCCGGGACAGGGGGCCAAAGAAATGAAAAACTGTTTTTT.